A selection of T cell receptor beta chains follows, all from one sample in a study of beta chain features in type 1 diabetes. Data came from immunoSEQ multiplex PCR; TCRdb stores just in-frame clones and leaves some out. This table has under 200,000 clones, 7.5% to 9.5% appearing once. Material: central memory CD4+ T cells from blood. The receptors here all came from a woman younger than 35 with type 1 diabetes. CDR3s include the opening cysteine and the closing phenylalanine or tryptophan. The D gene is left open where the match is weak. Clone size is stated in some rows and not others, as once, few, many or a class when expanded.

V gene: TRBV9
D gene: .
J gene: TRBJ1-1
clone size: few
CDR3 protein: CASSVEVEGAEAFF
CDR3 DNA: TGTGCCAGCAGCGTAGAGGTTGAGGGCGCTGAAGCTTTCTTT

V gene: TRBV6-5
D gene: .
J gene: TRBJ2-3
clone size: few
CDR3 protein: CASSYDRGARDTQYF
CDR3 DNA: TGTGCCAGCAGTTACGACCGGGGGGCGAGAGATACGCAGTATTTT

V gene: TRBV23-1
D gene: .
J gene: TRBJ2-1
clone size: many
CDR3 protein: CASSQTHRLHYNEQFF
CDR3 DNA: TGCGCCAGCAGTCAAACCCACCGACTGCACTACAATGAGCAGTTCTTC

V gene: TRBV28
D gene: .
J gene: TRBJ2-5
clone size: .
CDR3 protein: CASSLHNEETQYF
CDR3 DNA: TGTGCCAGCAGTCTTCACAATGAAGAGACCCAGTACTTC

V gene: TRBV4-3
D gene: .
J gene: TRBJ1-3
clone size: .
CDR3 protein: CASSQGRGNGNTIYF
CDR3 DNA: TGCGCCAGCAGCCAGGGCAGGGGTAACGGAAACACCATATATTTT

V gene: TRBV7-9
D gene: TRBD1
J gene: TRBJ1-6
clone size: few
CDR3 protein: CASSSDRVGSPLHF
CDR3 DNA: TGTGCCAGCAGTTCCGACAGGGTTGGATCACCCCTCCACTTT

V gene: TRBV5-1
D gene: TRBD1
J gene: TRBJ2-5
clone size: .
CDR3 protein: CASSQGAGGTKETQYF
CDR3 DNA: TGCGCCAGCAGCCAGGGTGCAGGGGGAACGAAAGAGACCCAGTACTTC

V gene: TRBV5-1
D gene: .
J gene: TRBJ2-1
clone size: .
CDR3 protein: CASSLGRAPFF
CDR3 DNA: TGCGCCAGCAGCTTGGGTCGCGCGCCGTTCTTC

V gene: TRBV7-9
D gene: TRBD1
J gene: TRBJ2-1
clone size: few
CDR3 protein: CASSLMWGQGNNEQFF
CDR3 DNA: TGTGCCAGCAGCTTAATGTGGGGACAGGGCAACAATGAGCAGTTCTTC

V gene: TRBV27
D gene: .
J gene: TRBJ2-7
clone size: .
CDR3 protein: CASSTHTGSEQYF
CDR3 DNA: TGTGCCAGCAGTACTCACACAGGGAGCGAGCAGTACTTC

V gene: TRBV4-1
D gene: TRBD2
J gene: TRBJ2-1
clone size: few
CDR3 protein: CASSHGGGYNEQFF
CDR3 DNA: TGCGCCAGCAGTCATGGCGGGGGATACAATGAGCAGTTCTTC

V gene: TRBV5-6
D gene: .
J gene: TRBJ1-2
clone size: few
CDR3 protein: CASSLRGAGARGYTF
CDR3 DNA: TGTGCCAGCAGCCTCCGAGGGGCAGGGGCGCGTGGCTACACCTTC

V gene: TRBV7-9
D gene: .
J gene: TRBJ1-5
clone size: few
CDR3 protein: CASSSRGYSNQPQHF
CDR3 DNA: TGTGCCAGCAGCTCCAGGGGATATAGCAATCAGCCCCAGCATTTT

V gene: TRBV4-3
D gene: TRBD2
J gene: TRBJ2-3
clone size: few
CDR3 protein: CASSQGLAGGSDTQYF
CDR3 DNA: TGCGCCAGCAGCCAAGGGCTAGCGGGGGGGTCGGATACGCAGTATTTT

V gene: TRBV29-1
D gene: TRBD1
J gene: TRBJ2-7
clone size: few
CDR3 protein: CSVKGQAAYEQYF
CDR3 DNA: TGCAGCGTTAAGGGACAGGCCGCCTACGAGCAGTACTTC

V gene: TRBV9
D gene: .
J gene: TRBJ1-2
clone size: .
CDR3 protein: CASSVGQAPNYGYTF
CDR3 DNA: TGTGCCAGCAGCGTAGGACAGGCACCTAACTATGGCTACACCTTC

V gene: TRBV11-2
D gene: TRBD1
J gene: TRBJ2-1
clone size: few
CDR3 protein: CASSLYRTGVEQFF
CDR3 DNA: TGTGCCAGCAGCTTATACCGGACAGGGGTAGAGCAGTTCTTC

V gene: TRBV7-9
D gene: .
J gene: TRBJ2-6
clone size: .
CDR3 protein: CASSPPLRLSGANVLTF
CDR3 DNA: TGTGCCAGCAGCCCCCCGTTGCGGCTCTCTGGGGCCAACGTCCTGACTTTC

V gene: TRBV6-6
D gene: TRBD2
J gene: TRBJ2-7
clone size: .
CDR3 protein: CASSYVLAGGYYEQYF
CDR3 DNA: TGTGCCAGCAGTTATGTTCTAGCGGGAGGCTACTACGAGCAGTACTTC

V gene: TRBV4-1
D gene: TRBD1
J gene: TRBJ2-7
clone size: .
CDR3 protein: CASSQGKGGETGYSYEQYF
CDR3 DNA: TGCGCCAGCAGCCAAGGAAAAGGGGGCGAAACTGGGTACTCCTACGAGCAGTACTTC

V gene: TRBV7-3
D gene: .
J gene: TRBJ2-5
clone size: .
CDR3 protein: CASSLNDRSSWYF
CDR3 DNA: TGTGCCAGCAGCTTAAACGACAGGTCATCGTGGTACTTC

V gene: TRBV4-3
D gene: .
J gene: TRBJ1-4
clone size: .
CDR3 protein: CASSQVGPGDYEKLFF
CDR3 DNA: TGCGCCAGCAGCCAGGTTGGGCCGGGGGATTATGAAAAACTGTTTTTT

V gene: TRBV7-2
D gene: TRBD1
J gene: TRBJ2-5
clone size: few
CDR3 protein: CASSPNPGQGAETQYF
CDR3 DNA: TGTGCCAGCAGCCCCAACCCGGGACAGGGGGCGGAGACCCAGTACTTC

V gene: TRBV6-6
D gene: .
J gene: TRBJ2-5
clone size: few
CDR3 protein: CASSRDTETQYF
CDR3 DNA: TGTGCCAGCAGCCGGGACACAGAGACCCAGTACTTC

V gene: TRBV6-1
D gene: TRBD1
J gene: TRBJ1-5
clone size: .
CDR3 protein: CASSRDRGSNQPQHF
CDR3 DNA: TGTGCCAGCAGCCGGGACAGGGGTAGCAATCAGCCCCAGCATTTT

V gene: TRBV29-1
D gene: TRBD1
J gene: TRBJ1-2
clone size: many
CDR3 protein: CSAQQGADYGYTF
CDR3 DNA: TGCAGCGCCCAACAGGGGGCCGACTATGGCTACACCTTC

V gene: TRBV29-1
D gene: TRBD1
J gene: TRBJ1-5
clone size: .
CDR3 protein: CSVGQGARQPQHF
CDR3 DNA: TGCAGCGTGGGACAGGGGGCAAGGCAGCCCCAGCATTTT

V gene: TRBV10-3
D gene: TRBD2
J gene: TRBJ2-3
clone size: few
CDR3 protein: CASRLALNTDTQYF
CDR3 DNA: TGTGCCTCCAGACTAGCGCTTAACACAGATACGCAGTATTTT

V gene: TRBV7-9
D gene: .
J gene: TRBJ1-5
clone size: few
CDR3 protein: CASSLGRVSNQPQHF
CDR3 DNA: TGTGCCAGCAGCTTAGGCCGCGTCAGCAATCAGCCCCAGCATTTT